This T cell receptor (beta chain) was identified during a study of monozygotic twins with inflammatory bowel disease. General study points: Clonotype overlap with others was lower in IBD patients than in healthy twins, a difference that was greatest with disease activity.

With the 5' RACE reads reprocessed, TCRdb shows one record per CDR3 protein and no DNA. The sample table sets out about 300,000 distinct CDR3 sequences. About this clonotype itself: Its antigen remains unidentified.

Sample: blood. The receptor was derived from a human donor with ulcerative colitis or Crohn's disease, or a healthy co-twin of an affected twin (not recorded which).

CDR3 sequence: CASRRTGAGGYTF. This rearrangement joins TRBV6-2 or TRBV6-3 to TRBJ1-2; the TCRdb D gene call, TRBD1, has no DNA to confirm it. Germline values: CDR1 MNHEY, CDR2 SVGEGT. The CDR3 has 13 residues.